This T cell receptor (beta chain) was recorded in a study (dated by TCRdb to 2015 to 2016). This clonotype was picked up many times. No cognate antigen has been identified for it. The input lacks base qualities; no much larger clone sits a single base away. Per the germline V gene, ENHRY is the CDR1 and SYGVKD is the CDR2. The CDR3 numbers 15 residues from cysteine through phenylalanine. Of the read, only the CDR3 DNA is kept; its 45 bases are in frame from base 1. Trimming costs V 3 bases and J 3 bases, and their ends lie 13 bases apart. Library construction relied on RT-PCR. The instrument was an Illumina MiSeq. TCRdb trimmed the raw reads at Q25, called clones with MiXCR and kept productive beta chains. Each entry is one CDR3 protein sequence, shown with its most common DNA and genes. This sample gives 650,000 to 800,000 distinct CDR3 sequences in total; approximately 15% of them show up just once. The ten largest account for 3.6% of the sample.

Source material: memory CD4+ T cells from blood. The chain is encoded by TRBV10-3 joined to TRBJ2-3; the D gene could be either TRBD1 or TRBD2, each agreeing at 5 bases. This receptor was identified in a female donor in good health, serving as a healthy control. The DNA is as follows: TGTGCCATCAGTGATTGGGGGAGTACAACAGATACGCAGTATTTT. This sequence encodes CAISDWGSTTDTQYF.